These 11 T cell receptor beta chains share one sample of origin, sequenced in a study of OX40 agonist ivuxolimab in advanced cancers. Libraries were prepared by immunoSEQ multiplex PCR; TCRdb keeps only in-frame clonotypes and omits some of them. Of some 57,000 clones in the sample, almost 90% were seen once. Sequenced here: CD4+ or CD8+ T cells sorted from blood, sampled in a trial of the OX40 agonist ivuxolimab. These receptors came from an adult with an advanced solid tumor such as melanoma, head and neck, liver or kidney cancer.

The rearrangement links TRBV27 to TRBJ2-6; 10 bases match TRBD1. This CDR3 spans 17 amino acids. V was pared by 6 bases and J by 4 bases, with 9 bases of the junction left unmatched. Looked up from germline, CDR1 is MNHEY and CDR2 is SMNVEV (reference sequence). This CDR3 reads CASSPGTGVLGANVLTF. The DNA of the CDR3 is TGTGCCAGCAGCCCCGGGACAGGGGTTCTCGGGGCCAACGTCCTGACTTTC. The full variable domain, rest sourced from reference TRBV27 and TRBJ2-6, is EAQVTQNPRYLITVTGKKLTVTCSQNMNHEYMSWYRQDPGLGLRQIYYSMNVEVTDKGDVPEGYKVSRKEKRNFPLILESPSPNQTSLYFCASSPGTGVLGANVLTFGAGSRLTVL.

This chain uses TRBV14 with TRBJ2-5; 14 positions match TRBD2. This CDR3 comprises 15 residues. The germline gives CDR1 SGHDN, CDR2 FVKESK. V trimming: 4 bases; J trimming: 5 bases; junction bases outside the gene matches: 3. The chain's CDR3 is CASSPGLAGVETQYF. CDR3 coding DNA: TGTGCCAGCAGCCCGGGACTAGCGGGAGTCGAGACCCAGTACTTC.

This clone was picked up one time. This rearrangement joins TRBV18 to TRBJ2-3; D uncertain. Germline V gene lookup returns CDR1 KGHSH and CDR2 LQKENI. The CDR3 sequence is 15 residues long. V dropped 3 bases and J dropped 0 bases, with 10 bases sitting between them. CDR3 amino acids: CASSPDSTSTDTQYF. The CDR3, as DNA: TGTGCCAGCTCACCTGACTCGACTAGCACAGATACGCAGTATTTT.

CDR3 amino acids: CASSPSRDSSSQPQHF. The CDR3 coding sequence is TGTGCCAGCTCACCTAGCCGGGACAGCTCGTCTCAGCCCCAGCATTTT. This rearrangement joins TRBV18 to TRBJ1-5, with 7 bases matching TRBD1. The length of the CDR3 is 16 residues. Germline V gene lookup returns CDR1 KGHSH and CDR2 LQKENI. The junction had 11 bases not matched to a gene; V was cut back by 3 bases and J by 6 bases.

The gene calls are TRBV5-1 and TRBJ2-7, with TRBD1 matching over 9 bases. V lost 0 bases, J lost 1 base, and 2 bases stayed unmatched. This CDR3 is built from 15 residues. Germline values: CDR1 SGHRS, CDR2 YFSETQ. CDR3 sequence (DNA): TGCGCCAGCAGCTTGGAGACAGGGGGATCCTACGAGCAGTACTTC. Protein: CASSLETGGSYEQYF.

The DNA of the CDR3 is TGTGCCAGTCTGGCGAGGTCACGGCCCCGGGGGTTATTGGTGAACACCGGGGAGCTGTTTTTT. Translated: CASLARSRPRGLLVNTGELFF. The chain has TRBV27 and TRBJ2-2; D may be TRBD2 (6 bases). Trimming took 9 bases from V and 1 from J, leaving 33 bases between them. Germline lookup yields CDR1 MNHEY and CDR2 SMNVEV (reference sequence). The CDR3 extends over 21 amino acids.

This chain links TRBV30 with TRBJ2-5; D possibly corresponds to TRBD2 (6 bases). The CDR3 has 16 residues. The germline CDR1 and CDR2 sequences are GTSNPN and SVGIG (reference sequence). Trimming took 0 bases from V and 5 from J, leaving 19 bases between them. CDR3 in DNA: TGTGCCTGGAGTGTACGAACCGGGACCGGAGGGGAGACCCAGTACTTC. Encoded protein: CAWSVRTGTGGETQYF.

This clone was observed a handful of times. The CDR3 spells CASRGPSHQSIQYF. Here the CDR3 DNA reads TGTGCCAGCAGGGGCCCCTCCCATCAGAGCATTCAGTACTTC. V and J are TRBV27 and TRBJ2-4; D is unresolved. Germline V gene lookup returns CDR1 MNHEY and CDR2 SMNVEV (reference sequence). V lost 6 bases, J lost 9 bases, and 18 bases lay in between. CDR3 length: 14 amino acids.

V is TRBV6-5 and J is TRBJ2-1; the match to TRBD2 covers 11 bases. J was trimmed by 5 bases and V by 4 bases; bases with no gene match: 4. The CDR3 has 15 amino acids. Per germline, CDR1 MNHEY and CDR2 SVGAGI. For the CDR3, the DNA is TGTGCCAGCAGTTTCTTAGCGGGGGGGAACAATGAGCAGTTCTTC. Translation gives CASSFLAGGNNEQFF.

The CDR3 DNA follows: TGTGCCAGCAGTTTAATTCCGGGACGGCTCACAGATACGCAGTATTTT. This translates into CASSLIPGRLTDTQYF. This rearrangement joins TRBV27 to TRBJ2-3; either TRBD1 or TRBD2 may supply D (5 bases each). The V gene lost 2 bases and the J gene lost 2 bases, with 14 bases spanning the gap. The CDR3 has 16 amino acids. From germline, CDR1 is MNHEY and CDR2 SMNVEV (reference sequence).

CDR3 sequence reads: CASSQDGAGYNEQFF. The CDR3 DNA reads as TGCGCCAGCAGCCAAGATGGAGCAGGGTACAATGAGCAGTTCTTC. The genes are TRBV4-1 and TRBJ2-1; possibly TRBD1 for D (5 bases). Germline values: CDR1 MGHRA, CDR2 YSYEKL. The CDR3 has 15 residues. V gave up 0 bases and J gave up 4 bases, with 10 bases separating them.